There are many counts of the clone carrying this T cell receptor beta chain. As yet, its antigen is unknown. This specimen belongs to a study of molecular identifiers for immune sequencing clone quantification. Study overall: RNA, taken in replicates from 20,000 or 100,000 naive CD8 cells, was split five ways, with four sequenced. Whole-study results and caveats: Clones with over 20 RNA copies captured over 98% of effector molecules but under 1% of naive ones.

From germline, CDR1 is SGHVS and CDR2 FNYEAQ. The CDR3 runs 13 residues. Trimming left V 5 bases short and J 4 bases short, with 10 bases between. MiXCR, run by TCRdb on the PCR reads, gives a single entry per CDR3 protein. The sample yields 85,000 to 120,000 distinct CDR3 sequences, under 40% seen once. Naive CD8 T cells were picked out by sorting for CD8+CD4-CCR7+CD45RA+. The V gene is TRBV7-6, the J gene TRBJ2-3; D remains ambiguous. The source material was naive CD8+ T cells from blood, with Jurkat cell RNA spiked in. Subset described: FACS-sorted CD8+CD4-CCR7+CD45RA+ naive T cells. This sequence was found in a human donor in good health. Some libraries in this study had Jurkat cell RNA spiked in. DNA for the CDR3: TGTGCCAGCAGCAACATGATTGCAGATACGCAGTATTTT. This encodes CASSNMIADTQYF. The entire variable domain, with the rest obtained from reference TRBV7-6 and TRBJ2-3, is as follows: GAGVSQSPRYKVTKRGQDVALRCDPISGHVSLYWYRQALGQGPEFLTYFNYEAQQDKSGLPNDRFSAERPEGSISTLTIQRTEQRDSAMYRCASSNMIADTQYFGPGTRLTVL.